This entry is about one TCR beta chain. The data are from a study of T-cell reconstitution after alpha-beta-depleted transplantation in children. The TCRbeta library incorporated unique molecular identifiers. From the PCR reads, TCRdb called clonotypes with MiXCR, one entry per CDR3 protein. Of about 830,000 distinct CDR3 sequences listed, around 17% are singletons. The CDR3 is 14 residues long. Deletions cut 1 base from V and 2 bases from J, with 9 bases between. Germline values: CDR1 MGHRA, CDR2 YSYEKL. This specimen consisted of PBMCs, mostly from graft donor cells, obtained 360 days after TCRalphabeta/CD19-depleted stem cell transplant. The chain has TRBV4-1 and TRBJ2-7, with D hard to call. This clonotype was obtained from a male patient between 10 and 17 years old who had a stem cell transplant for acute lymphoblastic leukemia, so the T cells may come from the graft donor. This CDR3 reads CASSQARFPYEQYF. The CDR3 nucleotides are TGCGCCAGCAGCCAAGCTAGGTTCCCCTACGAGCAGTACTTC.